This TCR beta chain emerged from a study of T cells after posttransplantation cyclophosphamide. This clone was observed a single time. Its specificity is not known. Germline V gene data show CDR1 as SEHNR and CDR2 as FQNEAQ (reference sequence). The CDR3 spans 12 residues. The V end lost 3 bases, the J end lost 9 bases, and 12 bases lay between the germline ends. Points from the study as a whole: Tissue-infiltrating T cells from skin or gut overlapped little with blood T cells. Recipient CMV seropositivity and CMV reactivation strongly tracked TRB clonality.

TCRdb's table, derived via immunoSEQ multiplex PCR, lists solely in-frame clones and lacks some. The repertoire holds about 16,000 clones, with 92% as singletons. Cyclophosphamide on days +3 and +4 followed busulfan-fludarabine conditioning and a marrow graft. Sequences were derived from CD4+ T cells sorted from blood, sampled after allogeneic stem cell transplant with posttransplant cyclophosphamide. The clonotype comes from a male patient between 60 and 69 years old who received an allogeneic stem cell transplant from a related donor and was CMV-positive. Some T cells may be provided by the graft donor. The chain joins TRBV7-9 to TRBJ2-7; possibly TRBD1 for D (5 bases). The DNA for the CDR3 is TGTGCCAGCAGCTTGCAGCAGGGAAGGCAGTACTTC. It is translated as CASSLQQGRQYF.